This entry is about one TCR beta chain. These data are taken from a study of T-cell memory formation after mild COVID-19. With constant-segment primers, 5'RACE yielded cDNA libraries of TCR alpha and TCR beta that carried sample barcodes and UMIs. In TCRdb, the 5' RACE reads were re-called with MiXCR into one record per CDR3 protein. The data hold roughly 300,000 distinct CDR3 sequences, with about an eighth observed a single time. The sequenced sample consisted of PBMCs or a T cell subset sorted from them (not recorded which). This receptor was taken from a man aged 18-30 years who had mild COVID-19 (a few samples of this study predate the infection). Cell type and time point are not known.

DNA of the CDR3: TGTGCCAGCACCCTCCAAGGGAGCGGGCCCCAAGAGACCCAGTACTTC. As protein: CASTLQGSGPQETQYF. The rearrangement joins TRBV7-8 to TRBJ2-5, with D perhaps matching TRBD2 (6 bases). The CDR3 runs to 16 residues. Germline V gene data show CDR1 as SGHVS and CDR2 as FQNEAQ. V was pared by 7 bases and J by 1 base, with 19 bases between. The entire variable domain, with the rest obtained from reference TRBV7-8 and TRBJ2-5, is as follows: GAGVSQSPRYKVAKRGQDVALRCDPISGHVSLFWYQQALGQGPEFLTYFQNEAQLDKSGLPSDRFFAERPEGSVSTLKIQRTQQEDSAVYLCASTLQGSGPQETQYFGPGTRLLVL.